The present T cell receptor (beta chain) was sequenced within a study of blood T cell repertoires in COVID-19. V dropped 4 bases and J dropped 4; count of bases not matched to a gene: 6. The CDR3 totals 15 residues. The germline V gene encodes CDR1 SGHTA and CDR2 FQGNSA. The assay was immunoSEQ multiplex PCR, and TCRdb's table has in-frame clones only and misses some. The profile shows around 170,000 clones, approximately 90% of them singletons. The gene calls are TRBV7-2 and TRBJ1-3, with 8 bases lining up with TRBD1. The receptor comes from a man in his forties or fifties with acute or convalescent COVID-19. The sample was peripheral blood. CDR3: CASSSDRVVGNTIYF. The CDR3 DNA sequence: TGTGCCAGCAGCTCGGACAGGGTCGTCGGAAACACCATATATTTT.